This paragraph reports one T cell receptor (beta chain). Antigen: not known. Trimming removed 5 bases from V and 4 bases from J, with 15 bases in between. The CDR3 contains 14 residues. Per germline, CDR1 MNHEY and CDR2 SVGAGI. Those donating, healthy Caucasian individuals from Russia, were aged roughly 6 to 95. The sample belongs to a study of blood T cells in healthy people across ages. The use of a sample-barcoded 5' primer and a J-beta primer mix characterized a second PCR of about 7 to 12 cycles. Via MiXCR, TCRdb re-called the 5' RACE reads, giving one row per CDR3 protein. This table has over 1,200,000 distinct CDR3 sequences, approximately 60% appearing once. Study observations and caveats: Long-lived donors exceeded aged donors in naive CD4+ cells and diversity. Per-million-T-cell TCR beta diversity fell roughly linearly with age.

Sequencing used blood. This receptor was obtained from a young man in good health. This chain links TRBV6-5 with TRBJ2-7; D not certain. CDR3 nucleotide sequence: TGTGCCAGCAGTCTCAGCCCATTACATTACGAGCAGTACTTC. Its translation is CASSLSPLHYEQYF.